The 25 T cell receptor beta chains below all came from one sample that was sequenced in a study of T cells in Graves' hyperthyroidism and ophthalmopathy. The CDR3 regions of TCR beta were amplified from RNA transcripts. TCR CDR3 underwent first-round RT-PCR with the HTBI primer set. In TCRdb, the multiplex PCR reads were re-called with MiXCR into one record per CDR3 protein. The sample yields roughly 580,000 distinct CDR3 sequences, about 45% seen once. What was sequenced was peripheral blood or thyroid tissue (not recorded which). The origin of the receptors is a young woman with Graves' hyperthyroidism.

In this sample, this clonotype turned up many times. The chain is built from TRBV29-1 and TRBJ2-2; D possibly corresponds to TRBD2 (7 bases). CDR1 is SQVTM, CDR2 ANQGSEA, per germline. Trimming pared 7 bases from V and 7 bases from J, leaving 16 bases between. The CDR3 spans 13 residues. CDR3 sequence reads: CSARRGAGGELFF. CDR3 DNA sequence: TGCAGCGCCCGACGGGGGGCAGGCGGGGAGCTGTTTTTT.

This clonotype was seen at least ten times. The chain couples TRBV19 to TRBJ1-3; TRBD1 agrees at 7 bases. Germline CDR1 reads LNHDA; CDR2 reads SQIVND (reference sequence). The CDR3 consists of 14 residues. J gave up 0 bases and V 9 bases, and 5 bases lay outside the gene matches. CDR3 DNA sequence: TGTGCCAGCAGCAGGGACAGCTCTGGAAACACCATATATTTT. Translated: CASSRDSSGNTIYF.

This clonotype was counted only a few times. CDR3 in DNA: TGCAGTGCGGGACAGGGTGCTTCGGCATCCTATGGCTACACCTTC. Translating it yields CSAGQGASASYGYTF. The rearrangement uses TRBV20-1 and TRBJ1-2; 9 bases fit TRBD1. Germline V CDR1 and CDR2: DFQATT, SNEGSKA (reference sequence). The CDR3 runs to 15 residues. The V and J ends lost 6 bases and 4 bases, in that order; junction bases with no gene match: 12.

In this sample, this clonotype turned up once. The V gene is TRBV18, the J gene TRBJ1-4; D is unresolved. Trimming pared 3 bases from V and 4 bases from J, leaving 6 bases between. Germline V gene lookup returns CDR1 KGHSH and CDR2 LQKENI. CDR3 length: 13 residues. The CDR3 DNA reads as TGTGCCAGCTCACCGCAGATTAATGAAAAACTGTTTTTT. Amino acid sequence: CASSPQINEKLFF.

This chain connects TRBV15 to TRBJ1-5, with D tentatively TRBD1 (6 bases). Looked up from germline, CDR1 is LNHNV and CDR2 is YYDKDF (reference sequence). The CDR3 length is 14 residues. Trimming shortened V by 10 bases and J by 3 bases, and 16 bases separated the two germline ends. Here the CDR3 reads CASLGGAPNQPQHF. In DNA, the CDR3 is TGTGCCAGTCTGGGGGGCGCTCCCAATCAGCCCCAGCATTTT.

The chain links TRBV29-1 to TRBJ2-7; 11 bases align to TRBD1. The germline gives CDR1 SQVTM, CDR2 ANQGSEA. The CDR3 has 12 amino acids. Losses at the gene ends were 7 bases for V and 6 bases for J; bases not matched to a gene: 5. CDR3 nucleotide sequence: TGCAGCGCCGCGGACAGGGGGCGCGAGCAGTACTTC. Translation gives CSAADRGREQYF.

CDR3 bases: TGTGCCAGCAGTTACTCGCAACGGCTGAACACTGAAGCTTTCTTT. Its protein is CASSYSQRLNTEAFF. The rearrangement joins TRBV6-5 to TRBJ1-1; no definite D call. With 0 bases removed from V and 0 bases from J, the gap between germline ends came to 8 bases. The CDR3 totals 15 residues. Germline CDR1 and CDR2: MNHEY and SVGAGI.

The rearrangement links TRBV7-2 to TRBJ2-7; no firm D call. The germline gives CDR1 SGHTA, CDR2 FQGNSA. Deletions cut 3 bases from V and 0 bases from J, with 12 bases between. CDR3 size: 15 residues. The CDR3 region has the DNA TGTGCCAGCAGCTTCTCCAAGGATCCCTCCTACGAGCAGTACTTC. Translation: CASSFSKDPSYEQYF. The entire variable domain, with the rest obtained from reference TRBV7-2 and TRBJ2-7, is as follows: GAGVSQSPSNKVTEKGKDVELRCDPISGHTALYWYRQSLGQGLEFLIYFQGNSAPDKSGLPSDRFSAERTGGSVSTLTIQRTQQEDSAVYLCASSFSKDPSYEQYFGPGTRLTVT.

This clonotype was found many times. The J gene is TRBJ1-6, the V gene TRBV20-1; 7 bases match TRBD1. The CDR3 is made up of 13 amino acids. Germline lookup yields CDR1 DFQATT and CDR2 SNEGSKA (reference sequence). V dropped 6 bases and J dropped 10; count of bases not matched to a gene: 9. This chain's CDR3 is CSARQGVGSPLHF. The CDR3 region has the DNA TGCAGTGCGAGACAGGGAGTAGGGTCACCCCTCCACTTT.

This clonotype was counted many times. The V call is TRBV11-2, the J call TRBJ1-1; no definite D call. This CDR3 region has 14 residues. The germline V gene encodes CDR1 SGHAT and CDR2 FQNNGV. The V end was cut by 6 bases, the J end by 0 bases, with 11 bases between. The CDR3 DNA reads TGTGCCAGCAGTGCATCCGCGTTGAACACTGAAGCTTTCTTT. Translation: CASSASALNTEAFF. Full variable domain (rest looked up from reference TRBV11-2 and TRBJ1-1): EAGVAQSPRYKIIEKRQSVAFWCNPISGHATLYWYQQILGQGPKLLIQFQNNGVVDDSQLPKDRFSAERLKGVDSTLKIQPAKLEDSAVYLCASSASALNTEAFFGQGTRLTVV.

A few counts support this clonotype. The junction does not match germline at one end; this may be a read error. The chain recombines TRBV2 with TRBJ1-5, with D unresolved. This CDR3 spans 15 amino acids. Germline loops: CDR1 SNHLY, CDR2 FYNNEI. The chain's CDR3 is CASRPRVTGNQPQHF. In DNA form, the CDR3 reads TGCGCCAGCAGGCCTCGGGTGACGGGCAATCAGCCCCAGCATTTT.

Worth noting for this clonotype: This sequence may be a read error, since a much larger clone differs from it by one base. V and J are TRBV10-3 and TRBJ2-7; D uncertain. The germline V gene encodes CDR1 ENHRY and CDR2 SYGVKD. The CDR3 has 15 residues. The V end lost 0 bases, the J end lost 1 base, and 10 bases lay between the germline ends. For the CDR3, the DNA is TGTGCCATCAGTGAGTCGGCAGGTCCTTCCTACGAGCAGTACTTC. Translation gives CAISESAGPSYEQYF.

This chain links TRBV6-1 with TRBJ1-5, with D possibly being TRBD1 (6 bases). Looked up from germline, CDR1 is MNHNS and CDR2 is SASEGT. V shed 4 bases and J shed 0 bases, with 13 bases lying between them. CDR3 size: 16 residues. CDR3 region: CASSVQGIYSNQPQHF. The CDR3 bases are TGTGCCAGCAGTGTTCAGGGGATCTATAGCAATCAGCCCCAGCATTTT.

Note on this clonotype: This may be a read error, as it is one base from a much larger clone. The rearrangement links TRBV19 to TRBJ1-2; D is ambiguous. In germline, CDR1 is LNHDA, CDR2 SQIVND (reference sequence). The CDR3 has 13 residues. CDR3 nucleotide sequence: TGTGCCAGTAGCAAATCGGGCAACTGTGGCTACACCTTC. It encodes CASSKSGNCGYTF.

The rearrangement joins TRBV9 to TRBJ2-5, with unresolved D. The germline V gene has CDR1 SGDLS and CDR2 YYNGEE. V lost 4 bases, J lost 7 bases, and 14 bases lay in between. This CDR3 contains 13 residues. DNA for the CDR3: TGTGCCAGCAGCCATGAGGCCCCGGGGACCCAGTACTTC. This sequence encodes CASSHEAPGTQYF. The full variable domain, completed using reference TRBV9 and TRBJ2-5, is DSGVTQTPKHLITATGQRVTLRCSPRSGDLSVYWYQQSLDQGLQFLIQYYNGEERAKGNILERFSAQQFPDLHSELNLSSLELGDSALYFCASSHEAPGTQYFGPGTRLLVL.

There are a few counts of this clonotype. The CDR3 here is CSARRGTNTEAFF. CDR3 coding DNA: TGCAGTGCTCGAAGGGGTACGAACACTGAAGCTTTCTTT. The V and J genes are TRBV20-1 and TRBJ1-1; D perhaps matches TRBD1 (5 bases). The V end lost 5 bases, the J end lost 1 base, and 11 bases lay between the germline ends. This CDR3 is built from 13 residues. Germline assignment: CDR1 DFQATT and CDR2 SNEGSKA (reference sequence).

The chain links TRBV10-3 to TRBJ2-7, with 10 bases that match TRBD1. V was pared by 6 bases and J by 1 base, with 3 bases of the junction left unmatched. The CDR3 has 14 residues. The germline V gene has CDR1 ENHRY and CDR2 SYGVKD. This CDR3 is CAISEDRGSYEQYF. CDR3 coding DNA: TGTGCCATCAGCGAGGACAGGGGGTCCTACGAGCAGTACTTC.

This clonotype was picked up many times. V is TRBV7-2 and J is TRBJ1-5; D ambiguous. CDR3 length equals 13 residues. Germline CDR1 SGHTA, CDR2 FQGNSA. Trimming stripped 1 base from V and 5 bases from J, with 6 bases between. The CDR3 reads CASSLGPDQPQHF. CDR3 nucleotides: TGTGCCAGCAGCTTAGGGCCGGATCAGCCCCAGCATTTT. Together with reference TRBV7-2 and TRBJ1-5, the CDR3 gives the full variable domain: GAGVSQSPSNKVTEKGKDVELRCDPISGHTALYWYRQSLGQGLEFLIYFQGNSAPDKSGLPSDRFSAERTGGSVSTLTIQRTQQEDSAVYLCASSLGPDQPQHFGDGTRLSIL.

The table lists this clonotype with a few counts. The V gene is TRBV25-1, the J gene TRBJ1-1; TRBD1 matches at 7 bases. The J segment lost 1 base and the V segment lost 5 bases, leaving 4 bases of the junction unmatched. CDR1 is MGHDK, CDR2 SYGVNS, per germline. This CDR3 comprises 14 residues. Here the CDR3 DNA reads TGTGCCAGCAGTTGGACAGGCGGGAACACTGAAGCTTTCTTT. It specifies CASSWTGGNTEAFF.

The genes are TRBV20-1 and TRBJ1-5; D is unresolved. Looked up from germline, CDR1 is DFQATT and CDR2 is SNEGSKA (reference sequence). The ends were cut back, 3 bases at V and 1 base at J, with 25 bases in the middle. The CDR3 consists of 19 residues. The CDR3 DNA is TGCAGTGCTAGTGGAGGCTCGGACCCGATAAGAGGCAGCAATCAGCCCCAGCATTTT. Protein: CSASGGSDPIRGSNQPQHF.

This clonotype was seen a handful of times. The chain combines TRBV7-2 with TRBJ2-2; either TRBD1 or TRBD2 may supply D (5 bases each). The germline V and J ends were trimmed by 2 bases and 6 bases, with 10 bases remaining between them. Germline CDR1 and CDR2: SGHTA and FQGNSA. This CDR3 is 14 amino acids long. As DNA, the CDR3 is TGTGCCAGCAGCTTAATGGGGACCGCCGGGGAGCTGTTTTTT. This gives the protein CASSLMGTAGELFF. Using reference TRBV7-2 and TRBJ2-2 for the parts outside the CDR3, the full variable domain is GAGVSQSPSNKVTEKGKDVELRCDPISGHTALYWYRQSLGQGLEFLIYFQGNSAPDKSGLPSDRFSAERTGGSVSTLTIQRTQQEDSAVYLCASSLMGTAGELFFGEGSRLTVL.

The CDR3 DNA reads as TGTGCCAGCAGCTATTGGACTAGCGGGAGGGTTAAAGAGACCCAGTACTTC. Its translation is CASSYWTSGRVKETQYF. The rearrangement uses TRBV7-9 and TRBJ2-5; TRBD2 matches at 15 bases. The CDR3 has 17 residues. Trimming took 4 bases from V and 3 from J; bases not matched to a gene: 6. Germline V gene lookup returns CDR1 SEHNR and CDR2 FQNEAQ (reference sequence).

The chain uses TRBV20-1 and TRBJ2-5; D not resolved. Deletions cut 3 bases from V and 2 bases from J, with 10 bases between. The CDR3 consists of 13 residues. CDR1 and CDR2 from the germline V gene are DFQATT and SNEGSKA (reference sequence). CDR3 nucleotides: TGCAGTGCTAGGGCCCCTGGGCAAGAGACCCAGTACTTC. Translation: CSARAPGQETQYF.

This clonotype came up a few times. V usage is TRBV2 and J usage is TRBJ1-4, with D possibly TRBD1 on 6 matching bases. The CDR3 length is 16 residues. V dropped 7 bases and J dropped 5 bases, with 20 bases sitting between them. Germline CDR1 and CDR2: SNHLY and FYNNEI. The CDR3: CASKAQGFAKNEKLFF. In DNA, the CDR3 is TGTGCCAGCAAAGCACAGGGATTCGCGAAGAATGAAAAACTGTTTTTT.

This clonotype turned up a few times. The chain links TRBV12-3 or TRBV12-4 to TRBJ1-5; D call uncertain. This CDR3 is built from 15 residues. With 5 bases removed from V and 1 base from J, the gap between germline ends came to 12 bases. Written as DNA, the CDR3 is TGTGCCAGCAGTCCACCGGGGTGGAGCAATCAGCCCCAGCATTTT. Protein sequence: CASSPPGWSNQPQHF.